Shown below are 4 T cell receptor beta chains from a single sample sequenced in a study of early stage breast cancer tumors. Data came from immunoSEQ multiplex PCR; TCRdb stores just in-frame clones and leaves some out. The data hold some 47,000 clones, with approximately 83% observed a single time. The sample taken for sequencing was blood. These receptor sequences come from a person aged 45 to 59 with breast cancer.

This sequence joins TRBV19 and TRBJ2-7; D might be TRBD1 (5 bases). Trimming pared 7 bases from V and 6 bases from J, leaving 16 bases between. The CDR3 spans 13 residues. Germline V gene sequence: CDR1 LNHDA, CDR2 SQIVND (reference sequence). DNA of the CDR3: TGTGCCAGTAAGGCAGGGTCCTTGGGCGAGCAGTACTTC. This gives the protein CASKAGSLGEQYF.

This rearrangement joins TRBV6-4 to TRBJ2-7; tentative D call: TRBD2 (6 bases). The CDR3 is made up of 13 amino acids. With 3 bases removed from V and 7 bases from J, the gap between germline ends came to 13 bases. Germline lookup yields CDR1 MRHNA and CDR2 SNTAGT. DNA of the CDR3: TGTGCCAGCAGTGATCAAGACCGGGAGGAGCAGTACTTC. Translation gives CASSDQDREEQYF.

The chain has TRBV4-3 and TRBJ1-2; 9 bases are shared with TRBD1. The germline CDR1 and CDR2 sequences are LGHNA and YSLEER. With V trimmed by 0 bases and J by 1 base, 0 bases remained unmatched. The CDR3 is 15 amino acids. The CDR3 sequence is CASSQEGQGNYGYTF. In DNA, the CDR3 is TGCGCCAGCAGCCAAGAGGGACAGGGTAACTATGGCTACACCTTC.

This clone was recorded once. The chain joins TRBV2 to TRBJ1-2; possible D gene TRBD1, 5 bases. The CDR3 is made up of 15 amino acids. Per germline, CDR1 SNHLY and CDR2 FYNNEI. V was pared by 0 bases and J by 3 bases, with 11 bases between. The CDR3: CASSEAWGSYYGYTF. Here the CDR3 DNA reads TGTGCCAGCAGTGAAGCTTGGGGCTCTTACTATGGCTACACCTTC.